The text below deals with one T cell receptor (beta chain). Antigen specificity is unknown. ViraFEST expansion of antigen-specific CD4+ T cells with viral peptide pools preceded sequencing. Researchers isolated CD4+ T cells once roughly ten days of culture had elapsed. Vaccination of participants consisted of two doses of either the BNT162b2 or mRNA-1273 vaccine. About 2.1 million PBMC were seeded per well and grown in the presence of roughly 11 IU/ml IL-2 and around 11 ug/ml peptides. Germline V gene lookup returns CDR1 SNHLY and CDR2 FYNNEI. With 10 bases removed from V and 0 bases from J, the gap between germline ends came to 10 bases. The CDR3 extends over 13 amino acids. This sample is drawn from a study of vaccination effects on CD4 cells after COVID-19. The protocol was immunoSEQ multiplex PCR, while the TCRdb copy is restricted to in-frame clones and leaves out a portion. Of roughly 25,000 clones in the sample, more than 60% were seen once.

Sequences were derived from CD4+ T cells from PBMCs cultured with SARS-CoV-2 spike peptides, sampled after COVID-19 vaccination. The rearrangement joins TRBV2 to TRBJ1-3, with D perhaps TRBD1 (5 bases). The clonotype was recovered from a human donor who received a COVID-19 vaccine. The CDR3: CAMGGDSGNTIYF. For the CDR3, the DNA is TGTGCCATGGGGGGGGACTCTGGAAACACCATATATTTT.